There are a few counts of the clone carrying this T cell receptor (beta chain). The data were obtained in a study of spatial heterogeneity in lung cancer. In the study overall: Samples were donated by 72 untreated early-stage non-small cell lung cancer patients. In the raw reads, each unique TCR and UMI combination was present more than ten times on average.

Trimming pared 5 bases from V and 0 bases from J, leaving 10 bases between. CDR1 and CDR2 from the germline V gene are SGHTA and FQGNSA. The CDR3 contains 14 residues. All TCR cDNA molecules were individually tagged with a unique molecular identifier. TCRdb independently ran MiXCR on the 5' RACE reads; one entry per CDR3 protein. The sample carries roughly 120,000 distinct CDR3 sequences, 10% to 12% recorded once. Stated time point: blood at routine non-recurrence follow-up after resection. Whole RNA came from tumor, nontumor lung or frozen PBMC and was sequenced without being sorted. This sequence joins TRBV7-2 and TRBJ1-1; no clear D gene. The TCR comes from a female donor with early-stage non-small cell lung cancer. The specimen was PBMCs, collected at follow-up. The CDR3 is CASSQFQMNTEAFF. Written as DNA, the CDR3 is TGTGCCAGCAGCCAATTTCAGATGAACACTGAAGCTTTCTTT.